This entry lists 7 T cell receptor beta chains sequenced from one sample in a study of PD-L1 blockade in urothelial cancer. Profiling relied on immunoSEQ multiplex PCR, and the TCRdb table lists in-frame clones only, not all of them. The sample lists tens of thousands of clones; more than 70% were seen once. Time point meaning: peripheral blood 6 weeks after treatment start. This sample comprised PBMCs, obtained around atezolizumab (anti-PD-L1) treatment. The receptors here all came from a man aged 55 to 70 with urothelial cancer.

V is TRBV25-1 and J is TRBJ1-6; D is uncertain. Germline V gene sequence: CDR1 MGHDK, CDR2 SYGVNS. Trimming stripped 2 bases from V and 8 bases from J, with 10 bases between. CDR3 length: 14 residues. The CDR3 region has the DNA TGTGCCAGCAGTGAACTCCCGGGTTATTCACCCCTCCACTTT. This codes for CASSELPGYSPLHF. The entire variable domain, with the rest obtained from reference TRBV25-1 and TRBJ1-6, is as follows: EADIYQTPRYLVIGTGKKITLECSQTMGHDKMYWYQQDPGMELHLIHYSYGVNSTEKGDLSSESTVSRIRTEHFPLTLESARPSHTSQYLCASSELPGYSPLHFGNGTRLTVT.

This chain connects TRBV9 to TRBJ2-5, with TRBD1 identical over 8 bases. V gave up 5 bases and J gave up 1 base; unmatched junction bases: 7. This CDR3 has 15 residues. The germline V gene has CDR1 SGDLS and CDR2 YYNGEE. The CDR3 here is CASRAGTGSQETQYF. DNA for the CDR3: TGTGCCAGCAGAGCCGGGACAGGAAGCCAAGAGACCCAGTACTTC. Using reference TRBV9 and TRBJ2-5 for the parts outside the CDR3, the full variable domain is DSGVTQTPKHLITATGQRVTLRCSPRSGDLSVYWYQQSLDQGLQFLIQYYNGEERAKGNILERFSAQQFPDLHSELNLSSLELGDSALYFCASRAGTGSQETQYFGPGTRLLVL.

This clone was counted once. This chain uses TRBV7-2 with TRBJ1-1; D call uncertain. The V and J ends lost 5 bases and 6 bases respectively, with 13 bases between them. This CDR3 has 13 amino acids. Germline values: CDR1 SGHTA, CDR2 FQGNSA. The CDR3 loop is CASSKTALAEAFF. CDR3 nucleotide sequence: TGTGCCAGCAGCAAAACAGCTTTGGCTGAAGCTTTCTTT.

This chain uses TRBV11-2 with TRBJ2-3; 8 nucleotides agree with TRBD1. V lost 3 bases and J lost 8; bases outside the gene matches: 4. This CDR3 contains 13 residues. From germline, CDR1 is SGHAT and CDR2 FQNNGV. Here the CDR3 reads CASSLTGDGTQYF. The CDR3 DNA reads as TGTGCCAGCAGCTTGACAGGGGATGGTACGCAGTATTTT. The full variable domain, completed using reference TRBV11-2 and TRBJ2-3, is EAGVAQSPRYKIIEKRQSVAFWCNPISGHATLYWYQQILGQGPKLLIQFQNNGVVDDSQLPKDRFSAERLKGVDSTLKIQPAKLEDSAVYLCASSLTGDGTQYFGPGTRLTVL.

The rearrangement uses TRBV7-3 and TRBJ2-3; 9 nucleotides align to TRBD2. The CDR3 spans 15 residues. Germline V gene lookup returns CDR1 SGHTA and CDR2 FQGTGA. V lost 0 bases, J lost 5 bases, and 3 bases stayed unmatched. CDR3 nucleotides: TGTGCCAGCAGCTTAACTAGCGGGAGAGGAGATACGCAGTATTTT. The encoded protein is CASSLTSGRGDTQYF.

V is TRBV4-3 and J is TRBJ2-4, with D unclear. Between the trimmed V and J ends, which lost 3 bases and 1 base, there was a span of 10 bases. The CDR3 spans 15 residues. Germline assignment: CDR1 LGHNA and CDR2 YSLEER. The CDR3 spells CASSQAANAKNIQYF. The CDR3 DNA sequence: TGCGCCAGCAGCCAGGCAGCGAACGCCAAAAACATTCAGTACTTC.

V usage is TRBV11-2 and J usage is TRBJ2-2; D ambiguous. V dropped 3 bases and J dropped 3 bases, with 5 bases sitting between them. This CDR3 spans 13 amino acids. In germline, CDR1 is SGHAT, CDR2 FQNNGV. The CDR3 bases are TGTGCCAGCAGCTTGCAGTACACCGGGGAGCTGTTTTTT. Translating gives CASSLQYTGELFF.